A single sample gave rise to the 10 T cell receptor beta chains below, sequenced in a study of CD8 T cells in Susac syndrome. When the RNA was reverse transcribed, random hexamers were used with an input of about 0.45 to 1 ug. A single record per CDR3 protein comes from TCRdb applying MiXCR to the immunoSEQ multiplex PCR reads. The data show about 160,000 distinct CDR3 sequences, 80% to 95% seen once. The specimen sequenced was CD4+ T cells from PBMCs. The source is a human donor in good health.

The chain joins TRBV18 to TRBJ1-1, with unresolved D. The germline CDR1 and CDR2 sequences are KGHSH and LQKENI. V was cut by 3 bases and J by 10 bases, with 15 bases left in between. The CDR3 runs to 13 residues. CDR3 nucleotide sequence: TGTGCCAGCTCACCCTCAGACGCCCTGGGAGCTTTCTTT. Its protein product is CASSPSDALGAFF.

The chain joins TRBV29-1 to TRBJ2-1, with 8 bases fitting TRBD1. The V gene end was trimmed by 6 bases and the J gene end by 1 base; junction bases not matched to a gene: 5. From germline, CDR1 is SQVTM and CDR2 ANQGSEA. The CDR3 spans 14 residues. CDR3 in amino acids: CSVIRQGSYNEQFF. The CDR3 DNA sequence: TGCAGCGTGATCCGACAGGGGTCCTACAATGAGCAGTTCTTC.

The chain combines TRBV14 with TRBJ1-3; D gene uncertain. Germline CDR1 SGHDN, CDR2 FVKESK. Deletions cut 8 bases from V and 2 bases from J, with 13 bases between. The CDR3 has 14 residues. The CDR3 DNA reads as TGTGCCAGCCAACGGAGGCAAACTGGAAACACCATATATTTT. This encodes CASQRRQTGNTIYF. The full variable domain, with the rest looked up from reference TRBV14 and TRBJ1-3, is EAGVTQFPSHSVIEKGQTVTLRCDPISGHDNLYWYRRVMGKEIKFLLHFVKESKQDESGMPNNRFLAERTGGTYSTLKVQPAELEDSGVYFCASQRRQTGNTIYFGEGSWLTVV.

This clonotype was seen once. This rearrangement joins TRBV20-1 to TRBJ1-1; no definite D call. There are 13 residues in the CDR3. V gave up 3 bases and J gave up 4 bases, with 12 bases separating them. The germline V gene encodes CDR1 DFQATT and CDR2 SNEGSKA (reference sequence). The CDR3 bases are TGCAGTGCTAGGTCCCAACGGAGCACTGAAGCTTTCTTT. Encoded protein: CSARSQRSTEAFF.

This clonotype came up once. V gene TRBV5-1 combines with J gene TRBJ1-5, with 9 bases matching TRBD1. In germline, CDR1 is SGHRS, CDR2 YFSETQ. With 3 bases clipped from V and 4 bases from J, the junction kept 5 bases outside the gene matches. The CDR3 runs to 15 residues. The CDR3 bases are TGCGCCAGCAGCTACACGACAGGGGGGAATCAGCCCCAGCATTTT. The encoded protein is CASSYTTGGNQPQHF.

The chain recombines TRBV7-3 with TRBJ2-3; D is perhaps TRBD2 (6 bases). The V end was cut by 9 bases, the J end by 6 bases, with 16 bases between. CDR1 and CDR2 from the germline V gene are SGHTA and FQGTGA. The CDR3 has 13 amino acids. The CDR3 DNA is TGTGCCAGTTCTGGAGGGGCAACCGATACGCAGTATTTT. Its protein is CASSGGATDTQYF.

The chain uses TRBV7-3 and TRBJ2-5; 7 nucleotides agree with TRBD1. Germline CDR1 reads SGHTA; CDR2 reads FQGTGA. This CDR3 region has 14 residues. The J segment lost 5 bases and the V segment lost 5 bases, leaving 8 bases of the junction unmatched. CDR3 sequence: CASSRTGGFETQYF. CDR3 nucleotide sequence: TGTGCCAGCAGCCGGACAGGAGGTTTTGAGACCCAGTACTTC. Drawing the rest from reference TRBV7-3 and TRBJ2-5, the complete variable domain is GAGVSQTPSNKVTEKGKYVELRCDPISGHTALYWYRQSLGQGPEFLIYFQGTGAADDSGLPNDRFFAVRPEGSVSTLKIQRTERGDSAVYLCASSRTGGFETQYFGPGTRLLVL.

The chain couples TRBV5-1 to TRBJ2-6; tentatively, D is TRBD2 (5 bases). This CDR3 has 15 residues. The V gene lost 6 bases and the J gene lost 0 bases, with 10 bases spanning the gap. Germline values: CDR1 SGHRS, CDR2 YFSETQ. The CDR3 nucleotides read TGCGCCAGCACCCCCCGGGGCTCTGGGGCCAACGTCCTGACTTTC. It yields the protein CASTPRGSGANVLTF.

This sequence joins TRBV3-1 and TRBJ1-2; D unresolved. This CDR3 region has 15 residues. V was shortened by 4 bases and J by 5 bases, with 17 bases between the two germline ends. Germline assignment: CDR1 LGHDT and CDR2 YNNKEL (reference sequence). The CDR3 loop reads CASSPPAPTRYGYTF. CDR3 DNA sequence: TGTGCCAGCAGCCCGCCAGCGCCCACCCGATATGGCTACACCTTC.

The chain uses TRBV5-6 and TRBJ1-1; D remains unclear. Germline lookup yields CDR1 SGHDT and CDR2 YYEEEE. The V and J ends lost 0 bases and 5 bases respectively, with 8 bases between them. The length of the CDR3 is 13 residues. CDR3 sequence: CASSLDWRTEAFF. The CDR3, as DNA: TGTGCCAGCAGCTTGGATTGGCGGACTGAAGCTTTCTTT.